What follows is one TCR beta chain and its context. What it binds is not known. The PCR made use of 60 Vbeta and 13 Jbeta primers. Using immunoSEQ multiplex PCR, the repertoire was profiled, and TCRdb retains in-frame clones only, with some absent. The sample lists 150,000 to 200,000 clones; 77% were seen once. Germline-derived CDR1 and CDR2 are MDHEN and SYDVKM. There are 15 residues in the CDR3. The J segment lost 3 bases and the V segment lost 6 bases, leaving 7 bases of the junction unmatched. The sample is drawn from a study of cytomegalovirus exposure and HLA in healthy donors. Study-wide findings and caveats: The classifier reportedly diagnosed cytomegalovirus status with high specificity and sensitivity. Analysis performed later found approximately 17,000 TCR beta sequences associated with HLA alleles at 0.05 false discovery rate. Among immune exposure information, only CMV serostatus was available.

The sequence derives from a man aged 18 to 29 in good health and CMV-seronegative. This chain links TRBV28 with TRBJ1-2; 10 nucleotides align to TRBD1. Input material: PBMCs. The CDR3 loop reads CASRDRGREYYGYTF. The CDR3, as DNA: TGTGCCAGCAGAGACAGGGGGCGGGAGTACTATGGCTACACCTTC.